This is a list of T cell receptor beta chains from one sample in a study of blood T cells in healthy people across ages. MiXCR, applied by TCRdb to the 5' RACE reads, yields one record per CDR3 protein. The sample contains roughly 800,000 distinct CDR3 sequences, roughly 60% of which appear only once. The sequenced material came from blood. All receptors come from a man between 25 and 39 years old in good health. The CDR3 runs from the conserved cysteine through the conserved F or W. Each record gives: clone size, J gene, D gene, V gene, CDR3 DNA, CDR3 protein. D genes are given only for firm matches. Size is omitted from some rows. Given values are once, few, many or a class for expanded clones.

>once|TRBJ2-3|.|TRBV12-3/TRBV12-4
TGTGCCAGCAGTTTTTCGGCGGCCACCACAGATACGCAGTATTTT
CASSFSAATTDTQYF
>.|TRBJ2-5|TRBD2|TRBV20-1
TGCAGTGCCACCTCTCCGGGACTAGGTGGGTCGGAGCAGTACTTC
CSATSPGLGGSEQYF
>.|TRBJ2-3|TRBD2|TRBV7-8
TGTGCCAGCAGCCCCAGCCCGCTTACTAGCGGCTACACAGATACGCAGTATTTT
CASSPSPLTSGYTDTQYF
>.|TRBJ2-1|.|TRBV5-1
TGCGCCAGCAGCTTAGGGGAATACAATGAGCAGTTCTTC
CASSLGEYNEQFF
>.|TRBJ1-5|TRBD1|TRBV20-1
TGCAGTGCTAGAGATATCCAGGGGGATAGCAATCAGCCCCAGCATTTT
CSARDIQGDSNQPQHF
>few|TRBJ2-7|.|TRBV20-1
TGCAGTGCTAGAGATGGGATAGGGAACTACGAGCAGTACTTC
CSARDGIGNYEQYF
>.|TRBJ1-2|.|TRBV6-1
TGTGCCAGCAAAATTGGTGATAACTATGGCTACACCTTC
CASKIGDNYGYTF
>.|TRBJ2-1|.|TRBV29-1
TGCAGCGTTGTAGCGCCTACCTACAATGAGCAGTTCTTC
CSVVAPTYNEQFF
>.|TRBJ2-7|TRBD2|TRBV7-9
TGTGCCAGCAGCTCACCGACTAGCGGGAGTTACGAGGAGCAGTACTTC
CASSSPTSGSYEEQYF
>.|TRBJ2-6|.|TRBV18
TGTGCCAGCTCATCCTTACCAGACTCTCGGGCCAACGTCCTGACTTTC
CASSSLPDSRANVLTF
>.|TRBJ1-1|.|TRBV28
TGTGCCAGCAGGCCCCTCGACAGGAACACTGAAGCTTTCTTT
CASRPLDRNTEAFF
>.|TRBJ2-1|.|TRBV6-2/TRBV6-3
TGTGCCAGCAGTTACTTTGGTGAGCAGTTCTTC
CASSYFGEQFF
>.|TRBJ2-7|.|TRBV12-3/TRBV12-4
TGTGCCAGCAGTGTCCGACAGAACTACGAGCAGTACTTC
CASSVRQNYEQYF
>.|TRBJ1-6|.|TRBV12-3/TRBV12-4
TGTGCCAGCAGTCCCAGGGTACTTGATAATTCACCCCTCCACTTT
CASSPRVLDNSPLHF
>.|TRBJ2-7|.|TRBV27
TGTGCCAAGAACCAACTGAGAGGGGACGAGCAGTACTTC
CAKNQLRGDEQYF
>.|TRBJ1-4|.|TRBV6-6
TGTGCCAGCAGTTACCCCATGGTCGCCGAAGACGAAAAACTGTTTTTT
CASSYPMVAEDEKLFF
>few|TRBJ2-1|.|TRBV29-1
TGCAGCGTTGTATGGCGAGCTCTCGGCAATGAGCAGTTCTTC
CSVVWRALGNEQFF
>.|TRBJ1-2|.|TRBV20-1
TGCAGTGCTTACCCCGGACAGATGGGTGGCTACACCTTC
CSAYPGQMGGYTF
>.|TRBJ2-7|.|TRBV27
TGTGCCAGCAGTGGTAAGAGTCAACTCGAGCAGTACTTC
CASSGKSQLEQYF
>few|TRBJ2-1|TRBD2|TRBV7-9
TGTGCCAGCGGGGGACTAGATGTCTACAATGAGCAGTTCTTC
CASGGLDVYNEQFF
>.|TRBJ2-7|.|TRBV10-3
TGTGCCATGAAATACGGGGGCGACTCCTACGAGCTGTACTTC
CAMKYGGDSYELYF
>few|TRBJ2-5|TRBD2|TRBV3-1
TGTGCCAGCAGCCAAGGCGTAGCGGGGGCGGCGACCCAGTACTTC
CASSQGVAGAATQYF
>few|TRBJ2-5|.|TRBV4-3
TGCGCCAGCAGCCAGGATAGGGGTAGCGGTGAGACCCAGTACTTC
CASSQDRGSGETQYF
>.|TRBJ1-2|.|TRBV7-9
TGTGCCAGCAGCGCCACAGGGCAAGGTGGCTACACCTTC
CASSATGQGGYTF
>few|TRBJ2-7|TRBD2|TRBV7-2
TGTGCCAGCAGTCCCGTAGCGGGGGACTACGAGCAGTACTTC
CASSPVAGDYEQYF
>.|TRBJ2-3|.|TRBV7-7
TGTGCTAGCAGCTTTTATCCCTTAGATACGCAGTATTTT
CASSFYPLDTQYF
>few|TRBJ2-7|.|TRBV20-1
TGCAGTGCTAGAGGCGACAGGTCGTCCTACGAGCAGTACTTC
CSARGDRSSYEQYF
>many|TRBJ1-4|TRBD1|TRBV20-1
TGCAGTGCTGCTAGAGAGGCCTGGGACAGAACTAATGAAAAACTGTTTTTT
CSAAREAWDRTNEKLFF
>few|TRBJ2-6|.|TRBV29-1
TGCAGCGTTGGCCGTCCGGGGGCCAACGTCCTGACTTTC
CSVGRPGANVLTF
>.|TRBJ2-7|TRBD2|TRBV28
TGTGCCAGCAGTTCATCCGGACTAGCGGGAGCGAAGCAGTACTTC
CASSSSGLAGAKQYF
>.|TRBJ1-5|.|TRBV10-3
TGTGCCATCAGAGGGACGGAAAATCAGCCCCAGCATTTT
CAIRGTENQPQHF
>.|TRBJ2-7|.|TRBV5-6
TGTGCCAGCACCTCAATCACGCGGAGCGAGCAGTACTTC
CASTSITRSEQYF
>.|TRBJ2-3|.|TRBV27
TGTGCCAGCAGCAATAGAGGGGGGGTCGATACGCAGTATTTT
CASSNRGGVDTQYF
>few|TRBJ2-5|TRBD1|TRBV7-2
TGTGCCAGCACACAGGGGGCGGGGGTCCAAGAGACCCAGTACTTC
CASTQGAGVQETQYF
>.|TRBJ2-7|.|TRBV4-1
TGCGCCAGCAGCCAAAGCCCCCGGTACTACGAGCAGTACTTC
CASSQSPRYYEQYF
>.|TRBJ2-7|.|TRBV7-9
TGTGCCAGCAGCCCCTCCTCGATTGCCTACGAGCAGTACTTC
CASSPSSIAYEQYF
>.|TRBJ2-5|.|TRBV3-1
TGTGCCAGCAGCCGAAATCCGACTGTGACGGGGCAAGAGACCCAGTACTTC
CASSRNPTVTGQETQYF
>.|TRBJ2-7|TRBD2|TRBV29-1
TGCAGCGTTGAAGAAGGGGCGGGGGAGAGCTCCTACGAGCAGTACTTC
CSVEEGAGESSYEQYF
>once|TRBJ2-3|TRBD1|TRBV5-1
TGCGCCAGCAGCTACCCGACAGGGATCACAGATACGCAGTATTTT
CASSYPTGITDTQYF
>.|TRBJ2-1|TRBD1|TRBV9
TGTGCCAGCAGCGCCCGGGACAGCTTTTACGGTGAGCAGTTCTTC
CASSARDSFYGEQFF
>once|TRBJ2-5|.|TRBV6-5
TGTGCCAGCAGTTCCCAGACAGAGACCCAGTACTTC
CASSSQTETQYF
>.|TRBJ1-2|.|TRBV30
TGTGCCTGGAGGGAAACAGGGTGGGAAGTGGGTGGCTACACCTTC
CAWRETGWEVGGYTF